The 15 T cell receptor beta chains in this list originate from one sample, sequenced in a study of T cell repertoires in cytomegalovirus infection. TCRdb used MiXCR to reprocess the reads, holding one entry per CDR3 protein. The sample shows around 770,000 distinct CDR3 sequences, 25% to 30% of them seen only once. These TCRs' antigens remain unknown. This specimen consisted of cultured CD8+ T cells from PBMCs, obtained from culture after CMV antigen stimulation. All receptors derive from a human donor in good health (CMV status not recorded). Some clones in this sample may be carry-over from other donors' samples.

This clonotype was seen more than once but under ten times. V gene TRBV6-2 or TRBV6-3 combines with J gene TRBJ2-2; D remains unclear. CDR1 and CDR2 from the germline V gene are MNHEY and SVGEGT. Trimming took off 2 bases at V and 3 bases at J, with 7 bases between the two ends. The CDR3 length is 14 residues. CDR3 bases: TGTGCCAGCAGTTACCCCTGGCACACCGGGGAGCTGTTTTTT. It codes for CASSYPWHTGELFF.

This clonotype has a count of ten or more. This rearrangement joins TRBV7-6 to TRBJ1-3; tentative D call: TRBD1 (6 bases). This CDR3 contains 15 residues. The ends were cut back, 1 base at V and 2 bases at J, with 9 bases in the middle. Per germline, CDR1 SGHVS and CDR2 FNYEAQ. The CDR3 sequence: CASSLGGAPGNTIYF. CDR3 coding DNA: TGTGCCAGCAGCTTAGGGGGGGCTCCTGGAAACACCATATATTTT.

This chain joins TRBV6-1 and TRBJ2-7; D not certain. V was trimmed by 6 bases and J by 1 base, leaving 10 bases between them. In germline, CDR1 is MNHNS, CDR2 SASEGT. The length of the CDR3 is 13 residues. CDR3 in amino acids: CASSPAVSYEQYF. CDR3 sequence (DNA): TGTGCCAGCAGCCCCGCGGTTTCCTACGAGCAGTACTTC.

In its sample, this clonotype was seen many times. The chain recombines TRBV5-1 with TRBJ1-1, with D uncertain. Trimming removed 2 bases from V and 4 bases from J, with 15 bases in between. The CDR3 has 15 amino acids. Germline CDR1 SGHRS, CDR2 YFSETQ. The CDR3 nucleotides are TGCGCCAGCAGCTTTGAGCCGGGATCGGGCACTGAAGCTTTCTTT. Amino acid sequence: CASSFEPGSGTEAFF.

The sample holds one count of this clonotype. The V and J genes are TRBV20-1 and TRBJ1-2; the match to TRBD1 covers 10 bases. The V gene's germline CDR1 is DFQATT and CDR2 SNEGSKA (reference sequence). Trimming at V came to 5 bases and at J to 4 bases, leaving 16 bases not matched to a gene. The CDR3 totals 17 residues. CDR3 nucleotide sequence: TGCAGTGCTGAAAAACTACCCGACAGGGGGCATGGCTATGGCTACACCTTC. Translating it yields CSAEKLPDRGHGYGYTF.

The chain recombines TRBV5-1 with TRBJ2-7; 8 nucleotides line up with TRBD1. The CDR3 covers 14 residues. The ends lost 5 bases at V and 2 bases at J; junction bases unmatched: 6. Germline CDR1 is SGHRS and CDR2 is YFSETQ. The CDR3 spells CASRWTGQTYEQYF. The DNA of the CDR3 is TGCGCCAGCAGATGGACAGGGCAAACCTACGAGCAGTACTTC. The full variable domain, completed using reference TRBV5-1 and TRBJ2-7, is KAGVTQTPRYLIKTRGQQVTLSCSPISGHRSVSWYQQTPGQGLQFLFEYFSETQRNKGNFPGRFSGRQFSNSRSEMNVSTLELGDSALYLCASRWTGQTYEQYFGPGTRLTVT.

The chain employs TRBV7-8 and TRBJ1-6; TRBD1 matches 7 bases. There are 13 residues in the CDR3. Trimming cost V 10 bases and J 7 bases; bases outside gene matches: 7. From germline, CDR1 is SGHVS and CDR2 FQNEAQ. The CDR3 bases are TGTGCCACCTCCGGGACAGTAAATTCACCCCTCCACTTT. Its translation: CATSGTVNSPLHF.

This clonotype was detected a few times. J is TRBJ1-2 and V is TRBV4-3; D might be TRBD1 (6 bases). CDR1 is LGHNA, CDR2 YSLEER, per germline. The germline V and J ends were trimmed by 4 bases and 10 bases, with 19 bases remaining between them. The CDR3 consists of 14 residues. The CDR3 coding sequence is TGCGCCAGCAGCCTCCTCCGACAGGAAGGGTTCTACACCTTC. Its translation is CASSLLRQEGFYTF.

Worth noting for this clonotype: At one end, the junction sequence differs from germline, possibly due to a read error. The CDR3 bases are TGTGCCAGCAGCCCACCCAGAATTAACACCGAGGAGCTGTTTTTT. As protein: CASSPPRINTEELFF. V gene TRBV7-3 combines with J gene TRBJ2-2; no reliable D call. The CDR3 covers 15 residues. Per germline, CDR1 SGHTA and CDR2 FQGTGA.

The sample holds a few counts of this clonotype. CDR3 coding DNA: TGTGCCAGCAGTCCTCTACAGGGGACTAGCGGGGGCTACGAGCAGTACGTC. It yields the protein CASSPLQGTSGGYEQYV. The chain couples TRBV6-2 or TRBV6-3 to TRBJ2-7; 14 bases match TRBD2. CDR1 is MNHEY and CDR2 is SVGEGT in the germline V gene. V lost 5 bases and J lost 3; bases outside the gene matches: 9. The CDR3 runs 17 residues.

This clonotype was seen more than once but under ten times. The chain carries TRBV6-5 and TRBJ2-3; TRBD2 aligns across 12 bases. Germline CDR1 and CDR2: MNHEY and SVGAGI. V trimming: 4 bases; J trimming: 2 bases; junction bases outside the gene matches: 7. This CDR3 is built from 17 residues. Here the CDR3 reads CASSSPTSGGPTDTQYF. CDR3 DNA sequence: TGTGCCAGCAGTTCACCGACTAGCGGGGGACCCACAGATACGCAGTATTTT.

V usage is TRBV6-2 or TRBV6-3 and J usage is TRBJ2-3, with no clear D. Deletions cut 6 bases from V and 6 bases from J, with 16 bases between. Germline values: CDR1 MNHEY, CDR2 SVGEGT. The CDR3 length is 14 residues. CDR3 sequence (DNA): TGTGCCAGCAGGCACAGCATAGACACGGATACGCAGTATTTT. The encoded protein is CASRHSIDTDTQYF.

Many counts were recorded for this clonotype. The V gene is TRBV7-3, the J gene TRBJ2-1; maybe TRBD1 (5 bases). The CDR3 has 16 residues. Looked up from germline, CDR1 is SGHTA and CDR2 is FQGTGA. V was clipped by 2 bases and J by 4 bases, with 15 bases between them. CDR3 region: CASSLGTGAKYNEQFF. In DNA form, the CDR3 reads TGTGCCAGCAGCTTAGGTACAGGCGCTAAGTACAATGAGCAGTTCTTC.

The V call is TRBV13, the J call TRBJ2-7, with 10 nucleotides matching TRBD1. CDR3 size: 15 residues. The V segment lost 4 bases and the J segment 3 bases; nucleotides outside the gene matches: 6. Looked up from germline, CDR1 is PRHDT and CDR2 is FYEKMQ (reference sequence). The chain's CDR3 is CASSSPGTGVYEQYF. CDR3 in DNA: TGTGCCAGCAGCTCACCCGGGACAGGGGTCTACGAGCAGTACTTC.

Comments on this clonotype: At one end, the junction sequence differs from germline, possibly due to a read error. The chain links TRBV7-7 to TRBJ2-5, with D perhaps being TRBD1 or TRBD2 (5 bases each). CDR1 and CDR2 (germline): SSHAT, FNYEAQ (reference sequence). This CDR3 has 15 residues. This chain's CDR3 is CASSPLVGRDETQYF. DNA of the CDR3: TGTGCTAGCAGCCCCCTAGTGGGCAGGGACGAGACCCAGTACTTC.